A single sample gave rise to the 27 T cell receptor beta chains below, sequenced in a study of T cells expressing NK-cell markers. TCRdb reworked the 5' RACE reads into one entry per CDR3 protein, no DNA. This sample's table reports about 160,000 distinct CDR3 sequences. The sample taken for sequencing was blood T cells: a sorted CD56 or NKG2C T cell subset, CD4+ or CD8+ T cells, or bulk PBMC T cells (not recorded which). The receptors stem from a woman aged 18 to 75 in good health.

The chain joins TRBV7-9 to TRBJ2-5; as DNA is missing, the TRBD1 call by TCRdb cannot be tested. The CDR3 covers 14 residues. In germline, CDR1 is SEHNR, CDR2 FQNEAQ (reference sequence). The CDR3 spells CASSLGGRGETQYF.

This sequence joins TRBV5-8 and TRBJ2-5. Germline V gene data show CDR1 as SGHTS and CDR2 as YDEGEE. CDR3 size: 13 residues. This CDR3 reads CASSVGVGETQYF.

The rearrangement uses TRBV25-1 and TRBJ1-2. Germline V CDR1 and CDR2: MGHDK, SYGVNS. The CDR3 extends over 11 amino acids. The CDR3 loop reads CASSESYGYTF.

This sequence joins TRBV29-1 and TRBJ1-1. The CDR3 spans 13 residues. Germline V lookup: CDR1 SQVTM, CDR2 ANQGSEA. The CDR3 protein is CSVLRTGNTEAFF.

The chain combines TRBV5-1 with TRBJ2-5; the TCRdb D gene call, TRBD1, has no DNA to confirm it. This CDR3 region has 17 residues. Germline V gene lookup returns CDR1 SGHRS and CDR2 YFSETQ. CDR3 sequence reads: CASSAFSGDKNQETQYF.

This chain uses TRBV12-3 or TRBV12-4 with TRBJ2-3; TCRdb indicates TRBD2, and absent DNA this call remains unverified. The CDR3 is 16 amino acids. The CDR3 is CASSPRASGSVDTQYF.

The chain links TRBV6-1 to TRBJ1-5. Germline V gene data show CDR1 as MNHNS and CDR2 as SASEGT. The CDR3 is made up of 13 amino acids. The chain's CDR3 is CASSEGIGQPQHF.

The chain joins TRBV10-3 to TRBJ1-5; TCRdb outputs TRBD1, but without DNA this stays unchecked. In germline, CDR1 is ENHRY, CDR2 SYGVKD. CDR3 size: 16 residues. The CDR3 region is CAISDSDRGDNQPQHF.

This sequence joins TRBV5-1 and TRBJ2-5; without DNA, the TCRdb call of TRBD2 cannot be checked. Germline V CDR1 and CDR2: SGHRS, YFSETQ. This CDR3 region has 17 residues. The CDR3 sequence: CASSRTLAGVNQETQYF.

The chain carries TRBV7-6 and TRBJ2-3; TCRdb names TRBD2, which stays unverified in the absence of DNA. This CDR3 contains 16 residues. Germline V CDR1 and CDR2: SGHVS, FNYEAQ. The CDR3 spells CASSLALAGPTDTQYF.

The rearrangement uses TRBV20-1 and TRBJ1-2; the TRBD1 assignment by TCRdb is unverifiable without DNA. Germline V lookup: CDR1 DFQATT, CDR2 SNEGSKA (reference sequence). The CDR3 is 12 amino acids. This CDR3 reads CSVSSGDYGYTF.

The V and J genes are TRBV6-1 and TRBJ2-5; TCRdb selects TRBD1, and the lack of DNA leaves this call unchecked. The CDR3 has 14 residues. The germline V gene encodes CDR1 MNHNS and CDR2 SASEGT. CDR3 sequence reads: CASAPGTEQETQYF.

The chain joins TRBV20-1 to TRBJ1-2; as DNA is missing, the TRBD1 call by TCRdb cannot be tested. This CDR3 is 14 amino acids long. Per germline, CDR1 DFQATT and CDR2 SNEGSKA (reference sequence). This chain's CDR3 is CSARGTGFNYGYTF.

The rearrangement uses TRBV12-3 or TRBV12-4 and TRBJ2-3; TCRdb outputs TRBD2, but without DNA this stays unchecked. The CDR3 extends over 19 amino acids. The CDR3 loop is CATLSGLAGATASTDTQYF.

CDR3 loop: CASSLNGQDNTEAFF. The J gene is TRBJ1-1, the V gene TRBV5-1. From germline, CDR1 is SGHRS and CDR2 YFSETQ. The CDR3 has 15 residues.

The chain has TRBV7-2 and TRBJ1-1; TCRdb picks TRBD1, but there is no DNA to check that call. The CDR3 spans 13 residues. CDR1 is SGHTA, CDR2 FQGNSA, per germline. The CDR3 spells CASSRQGVTEAFF.

The chain has TRBV12-5 and TRBJ2-2; TCRdb proposes TRBD2, but this gene call is untestable without DNA. This CDR3 comprises 18 residues. Germline assignment: CDR1 LGHNT and CDR2 FRNRAP. The CDR3 here is CASGLVTSGRLGTGELFF.

CDR3 protein: CASSWTGGSDTEAFF. The chain links TRBV5-6 to TRBJ1-1; TCRdb lists TRBD1, though no DNA is available to test this call. The CDR3 contains 15 residues. From germline, CDR1 is SGHDT and CDR2 YYEEEE.

The chain is built from TRBV3-1 and TRBJ2-2; TCRdb names TRBD1, which stays unverified in the absence of DNA. The germline V gene encodes CDR1 LGHDT and CDR2 YNNKEL (reference sequence). This CDR3 has 16 amino acids. The CDR3 reads CASSADRGVNTGELFF.

CDR3 protein: CASSPDEVYQEKLFF. This chain connects TRBV4-2 to TRBJ1-4. This CDR3 region has 15 residues. Germline V gene sequence: CDR1 LGHNA, CDR2 YNFKEQ.

V usage is TRBV11-3 and J usage is TRBJ2-7. Germline V gene lookup returns CDR1 SGHNT and CDR2 YENEEA. CDR3 length equals 14 residues. This chain's CDR3 is CASSLDGVHDEQYF. Supplemented by reference TRBV11-3 and TRBJ2-7, the full variable domain reads EAGVVQSPRYKIIEKKQPVAFWCNPISGHNTLYWYLQNLGQGPELLIRYENEEAVDDSQLPKDRFSAERLKGVDSTLKIQPAELGDSAVYLCASSLDGVHDEQYFGPGTRLTVT.

This chain connects TRBV28 to TRBJ2-1; TCRdb outputs TRBD2, but without DNA this stays unchecked. CDR1 and CDR2 from the germline V gene are MDHEN and SYDVKM. The CDR3 is 16 amino acids. CDR3 region: CASSWGSLAGGNEQFF.

The chain has TRBV20-1 and TRBJ2-1; TCRdb indicates TRBD2, and absent DNA this call remains unverified. The germline V gene has CDR1 DFQATT and CDR2 SNEGSKA (reference sequence). CDR3 length: 15 amino acids. The CDR3 here is CSASGGLPPYNEQFF.

The gene calls are TRBV7-3 and TRBJ2-1; the D call from TCRdb, TRBD2, cannot be confirmed without DNA. The CDR3 totals 15 residues. Germline V gene data show CDR1 as SGHTA and CDR2 as FQGTGA. CDR3 residues: CASSSGLAGGGEQFF.

The J gene is TRBJ1-1, the V gene TRBV12-3 or TRBV12-4. The CDR3 sequence is 11 residues long. CDR3 residues: CASRVKSEAFF.

The chain is built from TRBV12-3 or TRBV12-4 and TRBJ2-2; TCRdb lists TRBD1, though no DNA is available to test this call. The CDR3 contains 12 residues. The chain's CDR3 is CASSRGTGELFF.

J is TRBJ2-5 and V is TRBV5-1. The CDR3 runs 12 residues. CDR1 and CDR2 from the germline V gene are SGHRS and YFSETQ. The chain's CDR3 is CASSLRVGTQYF.